This T cell receptor beta chain was documented in a study of beta chain features in type 1 diabetes. Study results and caveats: People with Type 1 diabetes carried modestly yet significantly shorter TCRB CDR3s in all four CD4+ subsets.

A word on this clone: Its specificity is unknown.

Isolated RNA was reverse transcribed in full, so expressed TCRB transcripts were sequenced. Measured with immunoSEQ multiplex PCR; TCRdb has only the in-frame clones, and not every one. Seen here are some 350,000 clones, around 9.6% observed once, and the top ten hold approximately 0.6%. The clonotype originates from a man aged 30 to 45 with type 1 diabetes. The specimen was central memory CD4+ T cells from blood.

CDR3: CASSLETSGEQFF. CDR3 DNA: TGTGCCAGCAGTTTAGAGACTAGTGGTGAGCAGTTCTTC. The chain combines TRBV27 with TRBJ2-1; D might be TRBD2 (6 bases). This CDR3 is 13 amino acids long. The V end was cut by 2 bases, the J end by 9 bases, with 11 bases between. Germline V gives CDR1 MNHEY, CDR2 SMNVEV (reference sequence).